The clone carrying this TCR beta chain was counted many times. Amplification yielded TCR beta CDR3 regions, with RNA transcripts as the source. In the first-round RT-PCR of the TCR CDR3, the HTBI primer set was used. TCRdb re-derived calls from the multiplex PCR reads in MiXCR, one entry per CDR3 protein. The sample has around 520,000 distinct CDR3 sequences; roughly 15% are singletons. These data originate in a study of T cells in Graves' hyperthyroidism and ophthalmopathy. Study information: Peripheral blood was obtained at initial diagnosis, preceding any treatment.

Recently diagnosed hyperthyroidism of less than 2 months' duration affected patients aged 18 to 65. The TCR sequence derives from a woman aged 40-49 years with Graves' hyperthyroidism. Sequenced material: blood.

The CDR3 here is CASSPTGANEQYF. CDR3 nucleotides: TGTGCCAGCAGCCCAACAGGGGCCAACGAGCAGTACTTC. The chain uses TRBV12-3 or TRBV12-4 and TRBJ2-7; 7 nucleotides line up with TRBD1. Trimming removed 6 bases from V and 5 bases from J; junction bases left unmatched: 7. There are 13 residues in the CDR3.